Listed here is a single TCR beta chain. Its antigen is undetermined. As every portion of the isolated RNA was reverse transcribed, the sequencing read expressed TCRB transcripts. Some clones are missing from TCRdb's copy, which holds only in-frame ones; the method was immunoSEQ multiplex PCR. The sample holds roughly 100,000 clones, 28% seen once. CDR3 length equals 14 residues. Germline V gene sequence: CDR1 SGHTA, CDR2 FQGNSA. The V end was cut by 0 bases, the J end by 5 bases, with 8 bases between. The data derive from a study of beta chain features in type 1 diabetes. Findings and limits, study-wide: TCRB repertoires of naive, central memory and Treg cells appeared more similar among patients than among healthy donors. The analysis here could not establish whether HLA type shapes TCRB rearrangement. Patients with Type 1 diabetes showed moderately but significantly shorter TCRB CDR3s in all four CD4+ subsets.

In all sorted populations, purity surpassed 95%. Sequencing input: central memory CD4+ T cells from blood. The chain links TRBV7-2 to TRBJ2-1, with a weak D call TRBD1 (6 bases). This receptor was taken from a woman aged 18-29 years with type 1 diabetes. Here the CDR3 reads CASSLARDNNEQFF. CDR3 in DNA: TGTGCCAGCAGCTTAGCCCGGGACAACAATGAGCAGTTCTTC. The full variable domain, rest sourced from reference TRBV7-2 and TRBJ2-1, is GAGVSQSPSNKVTEKGKDVELRCDPISGHTALYWYRQSLGQGLEFLIYFQGNSAPDKSGLPSDRFSAERTGGSVSTLTIQRTQQEDSAVYLCASSLARDNNEQFFGPGTRLTVL.